This T cell receptor beta chain emerged from a study of response to subunit inactivated influenza vaccine. Study-level results: Only a handful of new T cells, the authors suggested, are recruited with each seasonal influenza vaccination.

Per the germline V gene, CDR1 is ENHRY and CDR2 is SYGVKD. This CDR3 has 15 amino acids. Trimming cost V 6 bases and J 6 bases, with 21 bases left between them. TCRdb processed the RT-PCR reads anew with MiXCR; each CDR3 protein has one entry. The table lists under 950,000 distinct CDR3 sequences, 21% of them singletons. This clonotype showed up just a few times. What it binds is unknown. Sequencing was performed on PBMCs from blood, taken around 5 days after vaccination. The rearrangement links TRBV10-3 to TRBJ2-7; D perhaps matches TRBD1 (6 bases). The receptor was derived from a man over 45 who received an inactivated influenza vaccine. In nucleotides, the CDR3 is TGTGCCATCAGCCTAGAACAGGGTAGTGTGGGCGAGCAGTACTTC. It specifies CAISLEQGSVGEQYF.